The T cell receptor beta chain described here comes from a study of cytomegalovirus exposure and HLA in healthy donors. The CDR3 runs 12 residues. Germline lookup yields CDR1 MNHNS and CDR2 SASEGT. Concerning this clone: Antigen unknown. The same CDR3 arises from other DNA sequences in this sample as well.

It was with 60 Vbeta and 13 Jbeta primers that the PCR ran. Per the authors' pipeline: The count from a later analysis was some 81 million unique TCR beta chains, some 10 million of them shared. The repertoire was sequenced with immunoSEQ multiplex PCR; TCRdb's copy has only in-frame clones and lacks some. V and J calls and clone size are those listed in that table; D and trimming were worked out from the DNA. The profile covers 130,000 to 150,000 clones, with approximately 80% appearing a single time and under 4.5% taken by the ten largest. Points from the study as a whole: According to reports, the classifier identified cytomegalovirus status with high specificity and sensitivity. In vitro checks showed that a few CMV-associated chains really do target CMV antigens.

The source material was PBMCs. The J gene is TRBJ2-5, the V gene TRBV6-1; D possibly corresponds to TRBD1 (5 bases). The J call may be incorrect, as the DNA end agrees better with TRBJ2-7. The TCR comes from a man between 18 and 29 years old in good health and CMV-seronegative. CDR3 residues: CASSERGYEQYF. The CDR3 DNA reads TGTGCCAGCAGTGAAAGGGGTTACGAGCAGTACTTC.